Each of the 14 T cell receptor beta chains below was sequenced from the same sample in a study of blood T cell repertoires in COVID-19. The repertoire was sequenced with immunoSEQ multiplex PCR; TCRdb's copy has only in-frame clones and lacks some. The top ten clones hold 1.5% to 2% of a sample with more than 300,000 clones, around 88% of them seen once. Material: peripheral blood. These TCRs come from a woman aged 30 to 39 with COVID-19, enrolled during active disease.

The rearrangement uses TRBV11-3 and TRBJ1-1; D perhaps matches TRBD1 (5 bases). V was clipped by 2 bases and J by 1 base, with 17 bases between them. Looked up from germline, CDR1 is SGHNT and CDR2 is YENEEA. The CDR3 consists of 17 residues. The CDR3 DNA is TGTGCCAGCAGCTTAAATACCGTCGGACACCAGAACACTGAAGCTTTCTTT. Translation gives CASSLNTVGHQNTEAFF.

V usage is TRBV30 and J usage is TRBJ1-2, with 8 bases identical to TRBD1. V dropped 4 bases and J dropped 5; count of bases not matched to a gene: 6. Germline values: CDR1 GTSNPN, CDR2 SVGIG (reference sequence). The CDR3 runs 13 residues. The CDR3 sequence: CAWNRGTGYGYTF. For the CDR3, the DNA is TGTGCCTGGAACAGGGGGACCGGGTATGGCTACACCTTC.

V gene TRBV21-1 combines with J gene TRBJ2-3; the table's D call of TRBD1 was not tested on the DNA. TRBV21-1 is flagged as a pseudogene. The CDR3 runs to 18 residues. DNA of the CDR3: TGTGCCAGCAGCAAAGCTGCCTGCAGGGGCCCCATGACAGATACGCAGTATTTT. As protein: CASSKAACRGPMTDTQYF.

This clone appeared once. The chain couples TRBV5-4 to TRBJ1-2, with a tentative D call TRBD1 (5 bases). Germline CDR1 reads SGHNT; CDR2 reads YYREEE (reference sequence). Trimming stripped 0 bases from V and 4 bases from J, with 10 bases between. There are 14 residues in the CDR3. The CDR3 nucleotides are TGTGCCAGCAGCTTGGGACAGCTTCCCTATGGCTACACCTTC. Its translation is CASSLGQLPYGYTF.

V is TRBV5-6 and J is TRBJ1-2; 7 bases are shared with TRBD1. V shed 2 bases, J shed 7 bases, and the junction held 8 bases outside the gene matches. The CDR3 consists of 14 residues. In germline, CDR1 is SGHDT, CDR2 YYEEEE. The CDR3 here is CASSFLSGGRGYTF. In DNA form, the CDR3 reads TGTGCCAGCAGCTTCCTCTCAGGGGGTCGTGGCTACACCTTC.

The V gene is TRBV7-6, the J gene TRBJ1-1, with 7 bases aligning to TRBD1. Germline CDR1 reads SGHVS; CDR2 reads FNYEAQ. The CDR3 length is 16 residues. The J segment lost 4 bases and the V segment lost 3 bases, leaving 11 bases of the junction unmatched. For the CDR3, the DNA is TGTGCCAGCAGCTTCCGGACAGGAAAAGGGTTCACTGAAGCTTTCTTT. Protein sequence: CASSFRTGKGFTEAFF.

V gene TRBV2 combines with J gene TRBJ1-1; 9 positions match TRBD1. CDR1 is SNHLY and CDR2 is FYNNEI in the germline V gene. V lost 8 bases to trimming and J lost 1 base; unmatched junction nucleotides: 14. CDR3 size: 17 residues. The CDR3 DNA is TGTGCCAGCCAGTTTACAGGGGGCGCCGGGTGGAACACTGAAGCTTTCTTT. Its translation is CASQFTGGAGWNTEAFF. The variable domain in full, completed from reference TRBV2 and TRBJ1-1, reads EPEVTQTPSHQVTQMGQEVILRCVPISNHLYFYWYRQILGQKVEFLVSFYNNEISEKSEIFDDQFSVERPDGSNFTLKIRSTKLEDSAMYFCASQFTGGAGWNTEAFFGQGTRLTVV.

V is TRBV5-6 and J is TRBJ2-7; D is unresolved. Looked up from germline, CDR1 is SGHDT and CDR2 is YYEEEE. With 0 bases removed from V and 2 bases from J, the gap between germline ends came to 9 bases. The CDR3 covers 14 residues. The DNA of the CDR3 is TGTGCCAGCAGCTTGGGAGTCAGGACCTACGAGCAGTACTTC. This gives the protein CASSLGVRTYEQYF.

The gene calls are TRBV7-9 and TRBJ2-1, with D perhaps TRBD2 (5 bases). From germline, CDR1 is SEHNR and CDR2 FQNEAQ (reference sequence). CDR3 length equals 12 residues. V dropped 1 base and J dropped 10 bases, with 8 bases sitting between them. The CDR3 loop is CASSLGAEEQFF. CDR3 sequence (DNA): TGTGCCAGCAGCTTAGGAGCGGAGGAGCAGTTCTTC.

This clone has just one count. J is TRBJ1-5 and V is TRBV9; D unclear. The CDR3 is 12 residues long. CDR1 is SGDLS, CDR2 YYNGEE, per germline. Trimming cost V 5 bases and J 16 bases, with 19 bases left between them. The CDR3: CASSGVRGPQHF. CDR3 nucleotide sequence: TGTGCCAGCAGTGGTGTTCGAGGCCCGCAACATTTT. The full variable domain, with the rest looked up from reference TRBV9 and TRBJ1-5, is DSGVTQTPKHLITATGQRVTLRCSPRSGDLSVYWYQQSLDQGLQFLIQYYNGEERAKGNILERFSAQQFPDLHSELNLSSLELGDSALYFCASSGVRGPQHFGDGTRLSIL.

The chain couples TRBV20-1 to TRBJ2-7, with 7 nucleotides matching TRBD1. The junction had 9 bases not matched to a gene; V was cut back by 4 bases and J by 6 bases. CDR3 length equals 13 residues. Germline values: CDR1 DFQATT, CDR2 SNEGSKA (reference sequence). CDR3 sequence reads: CSANEGAPSEQYF. The CDR3 DNA reads as TGCAGTGCTAATGAGGGGGCGCCCTCCGAGCAGTACTTC.

The chain recombines TRBV18 with TRBJ1-4; D gene unclear. The V and J ends lost 6 bases and 0 bases respectively, with 14 bases between them. The CDR3 contains 16 residues. Germline values: CDR1 KGHSH, CDR2 LQKENI. The CDR3 sequence is CASSLDVDSTNEKLFF. For the CDR3, the DNA is TGTGCCAGCTCCCTCGATGTAGATTCAACTAATGAAAAACTGTTTTTT. Full variable domain (remainder filled in from reference TRBV18 and TRBJ1-4): NAGVMQNPRHLVRRRGQEARLRCSPMKGHSHVYWYRQLPEEGLKFMVYLQKENIIDESGMPKERFSAEFPKEGPSILRIQQVVRGDSAAYFCASSLDVDSTNEKLFFGSGTQLSVL.

This sequence joins TRBV5-8 and TRBJ1-1, with D unresolved. The CDR3 runs 14 residues. V dropped 4 bases and J dropped 6 bases, with 16 bases sitting between them. The V gene's germline CDR1 is SGHTS and CDR2 YDEGEE. CDR3 nucleotides: TGTGCCAGCAGCCGCCGGGTGGGAGCCGCTGAAGCTTTCTTT. Residues: CASSRRVGAAEAFF.

The chain couples TRBV7-2 to TRBJ1-2; 10 nucleotides agree with TRBD1. Germline CDR1 SGHTA, CDR2 FQGNSA. The CDR3 covers 14 residues. The V and J ends lost 6 bases and 4 bases, in that order; junction bases with no gene match: 5. This chain's CDR3 is CASSLRDRGYGYTF. CDR3 in DNA: TGTGCCAGCAGTCTCCGGGACAGGGGCTATGGCTACACCTTC.